The next 18 T cell receptor beta chains were all read from a single sample in a study of T-cell reconstitution after alpha-beta-depleted transplantation in children. The TCRbeta library incorporated unique molecular identifiers. In TCRdb, the PCR reads were re-called with MiXCR into one record per CDR3 protein. The sample holds around 960,000 distinct CDR3 sequences, around 30% seen once. Source: PBMCs, mostly from graft donor cells, taken 360 days after TCRalphabeta/CD19-depleted stem cell transplant. The source is a boy in the first two years of life who had a stem cell transplant for SCID, so the T cells may come from the graft donor.

In this sample, this clonotype turned up a few times. The V and J genes are TRBV9 and TRBJ2-5; 10 bases are shared with TRBD2. CDR1 SGDLS and CDR2 YYNGEE come from the germline V gene. V shed 4 bases and J 2 bases; nucleotides not matched to a gene: 5. CDR3 length equals 15 residues. CDR3 in amino acids: CASSPELAGQETQYF. The CDR3, as DNA: TGTGCCAGCAGCCCCGAACTAGCGGGGCAAGAGACCCAGTACTTC.

The chain is built from TRBV20-1 and TRBJ1-1; D may be TRBD1 (5 bases). The CDR3 is made up of 13 amino acids. Trimming pared 4 bases from V and 3 bases from J, leaving 12 bases between. CDR1 and CDR2 (germline): DFQATT, SNEGSKA (reference sequence). The CDR3 sequence: CSATFGTDTEAFF. CDR3 bases: TGCAGTGCTACCTTCGGGACGGACACTGAAGCTTTCTTT.

This chain links TRBV3-1 with TRBJ2-7; 8 bases are shared with TRBD1. From germline, CDR1 is LGHDT and CDR2 YNNKEL (reference sequence). J gave up 5 bases and V 6 bases, and 24 bases lay outside the gene matches. The CDR3 has 19 residues. The CDR3 coding sequence is TGTGCCAGCAGTCCACGTTATTTCGTCAGGGGGCTCCCGGCGGACGAGCAGTACTTC. Protein sequence: CASSPRYFVRGLPADEQYF.

The chain carries TRBV28 and TRBJ2-7; 7 bases fit TRBD1. Trimming cost V 5 bases and J 0 bases; bases outside gene matches: 10. The CDR3 has 16 residues. Germline assignment: CDR1 MDHEN and CDR2 SYDVKM. CDR3 sequence (DNA): TGTGCCAGCAGTCCTCACCCCGGGACAGTCTCCTACGAGCAGTACTTC. Translating it yields CASSPHPGTVSYEQYF. Variable domain in full (rest from reference TRBV28 and TRBJ2-7): DVKVTQSSRYLVKRTGEKVFLECVQDMDHENMFWYRQDPGLGLRLIYFSYDVKMKEKGDIPEGYSVSREKKERFSLILESASTNQTSMYLCASSPHPGTVSYEQYFGPGTRLTVT.

For the CDR3, the DNA is TGTGCCAGCAGCAAGAAGATTCCTAGCAATCAGCCCCAGCATTTT. It yields the protein CASSKKIPSNQPQHF. The chain links TRBV27 to TRBJ1-5; no definite D call. The CDR3 has 15 amino acids. Deletions cut 6 bases from V and 0 bases from J, with 12 bases between. The germline V gene encodes CDR1 MNHEY and CDR2 SMNVEV (reference sequence).

This clonotype was observed a single time. The rearrangement joins TRBV24-1 to TRBJ2-3; no firm D call. CDR3 length: 16 amino acids. Germline V gene data show CDR1 as KGHDR and CDR2 as SFDVKD. The germline V and J ends were trimmed by 0 bases and 0 bases, with 9 bases remaining between them. CDR3 region: CATSDLSPGSTDTQYF. The CDR3 DNA reads TGTGCCACCAGTGATTTGTCACCCGGGAGCACAGATACGCAGTATTTT.

This rearrangement joins TRBV12-3 or TRBV12-4 to TRBJ2-1, with TRBD2 as a possible D gene (5 bases). The CDR3 consists of 12 residues. Trimming took 5 bases from V and 13 from J, leaving 15 bases between them. Here the CDR3 reads CASSRGRGFQFF. For the CDR3, the DNA is TGTGCCAGCAGTCGCGGTCGGGGTTTCCAGTTCTTC.

The chain combines TRBV5-1 with TRBJ2-5; D remains unclear. The CDR3 totals 13 residues. Germline assignment: CDR1 SGHRS and CDR2 YFSETQ. Trimming left V 2 bases short and J 1 base short, with 6 bases between. The CDR3 region is CASSFGTQETQYF. The DNA of the CDR3 is TGCGCCAGCAGCTTCGGCACCCAAGAGACCCAGTACTTC.

The J gene is TRBJ2-7, the V gene TRBV7-9; D remains ambiguous. The CDR3 is 16 residues long. V was cut by 1 base and J by 7 bases, with 20 bases left in between. Germline CDR1 SEHNR, CDR2 FQNEAQ (reference sequence). The CDR3 bases are TGTGCCAGCAGCTTAGGTGGTGGCAGACTGAACTTTGAGCAGTACTTC. It codes for CASSLGGGRLNFEQYF.

This clonotype was seen a handful of times. This chain's CDR3 is CASSLASHYRGSYEQYF. CDR3 bases: TGTGCCAGCAGCTTAGCGTCCCATTACAGGGGTTCCTACGAGCAGTACTTC. The chain has TRBV7-9 and TRBJ2-7, with 7 bases that match TRBD1. The V gene end was trimmed by 0 bases and the J gene end by 1 base; junction bases not matched to a gene: 9. CDR1 SEHNR and CDR2 FQNEAQ come from the germline V gene (reference sequence). The CDR3 runs to 17 residues.

The chain recombines TRBV5-1 with TRBJ1-3; D is perhaps TRBD1 (5 bases). Germline loops: CDR1 SGHRS, CDR2 YFSETQ. The CDR3 is 14 amino acids. The V gene lost 4 bases and the J gene lost 4 bases, with 12 bases spanning the gap. The DNA of the CDR3 is TGCGCCAGCAGCCGGGGCGGGGGAGGAAACACCATATATTTT. This encodes CASSRGGGGNTIYF.

This clonotype was observed a few times. J is TRBJ2-1 and V is TRBV9, with 8 bases fitting TRBD2. With 4 bases clipped from V and 4 bases from J, the junction kept 7 bases outside the gene matches. Germline CDR1 SGDLS, CDR2 YYNGEE. This CDR3 has 15 residues. The CDR3 DNA follows: TGTGCCAGCAGCCCAACAGCGGGGGCGTACAATGAGCAGTTCTTC. Translating gives CASSPTAGAYNEQFF.

The J gene is TRBJ2-3, the V gene TRBV20-1; D unresolved. The germline V and J ends were trimmed by 4 bases and 0 bases, with 20 bases remaining between them. The germline V gene encodes CDR1 DFQATT and CDR2 SNEGSKA (reference sequence). This CDR3 has 17 amino acids. The CDR3 coding sequence is TGCAGTGCTACCCCAGTGGTCGCCCCCCCTAGCACAGATACGCAGTATTTT. This encodes CSATPVVAPPSTDTQYF.

This clonotype occurred a few times. The J gene is TRBJ1-5, the V gene TRBV6-1; possible D gene TRBD1, 5 bases. V lost 7 bases, J lost 4 bases, and 11 bases lay in between. Germline V gene sequence: CDR1 MNHNS, CDR2 SASEGT. This CDR3 spans 13 amino acids. CDR3 nucleotide sequence: TGTGCCAGCACCGGGGCGTTAAATCAGCCCCAGCATTTT. Protein sequence: CASTGALNQPQHF.

This chain uses TRBV5-1 with TRBJ2-5, with D possibly TRBD2 on 6 matching bases. This CDR3 is built from 15 residues. Between the trimmed V and J ends, which lost 4 bases and 0 bases, there was a span of 13 bases. Germline CDR1 and CDR2: SGHRS and YFSETQ. Here the CDR3 reads CASSMSGLYQETQYF. CDR3 DNA sequence: TGCGCCAGCAGCATGAGCGGGCTATACCAAGAGACCCAGTACTTC.

The J gene is TRBJ2-3, the V gene TRBV4-1, with 12 bases lining up with TRBD2. The junction had 11 bases not matched to a gene; V was cut back by 6 bases and J by 4 bases. The CDR3 consists of 17 residues. Germline-derived CDR1 and CDR2 are MGHRA and YSYEKL. The DNA of the CDR3 is TGCGCCAGCAGAACTAGCGGGGGGAAGCAGGGAGCAGATACGCAGTATTTT. Its translation is CASRTSGGKQGADTQYF.

V is TRBV18 and J is TRBJ1-1; a weak D match, TRBD1 (5 bases). Germline V gives CDR1 KGHSH, CDR2 LQKENI. The CDR3 spans 13 residues. V was pared by 3 bases and J by 4 bases, with 9 bases between. CDR3 coding DNA: TGTGCCAGCTCACCCATGGGGCCCACTGAAGCTTTCTTT. Encoded protein: CASSPMGPTEAFF. Supplemented by reference TRBV18 and TRBJ1-1, the full variable domain reads NAGVMQNPRHLVRRRGQEARLRCSPMKGHSHVYWYRQLPEEGLKFMVYLQKENIIDESGMPKERFSAEFPKEGPSILRIQQVVRGDSAAYFCASSPMGPTEAFFGQGTRLTVV.

The rearrangement uses TRBV6-1 and TRBJ2-7; tentatively, D is TRBD1 (6 bases). The germline V and J ends were trimmed by 5 bases and 3 bases, with 20 bases remaining between them. Germline-derived CDR1 and CDR2 are MNHNS and SASEGT. The CDR3 is 16 residues long. The CDR3 is CASSRGTTRGIYEQYF. The CDR3 bases are TGTGCCAGCAGTCGAGGGACCACCAGGGGAATCTACGAGCAGTACTTC.